This T cell receptor (beta chain) was captured by sequencing in a study of patients and donors after allogeneic stem cell transplantation. Trimming removed 4 bases at V and 8 bases at J, with 19 bases between. CDR1 is SGHNT, CDR2 YYREEE, per germline (reference sequence). This CDR3 is 14 amino acids long. This clonotype was detected only once. In TCRdb, the RT-PCR reads were re-called with MiXCR into one record per CDR3 protein. The data hold 920,000 or so distinct CDR3 sequences, with 15% to 20% observed a single time. This chain links TRBV5-4 with TRBJ2-7, with a possible D match to TRBD2 (6 bases). The receptor was isolated from a human donor who was either an allogeneic HSCT recipient or a stem cell or donor lymphocyte infusion donor (not recorded which). It is not recorded whose cells these are; they may come from a transplant donor. Source material: blood, either unsorted or a sorted T cell fraction (not recorded which). The CDR3 here is CASSLSGTGTQQYF. In nucleotides, the CDR3 is TGTGCCAGCAGCCTCTCCGGGACTGGGACCCAGCAGTACTTC.